The text below deals with one T cell receptor (beta chain). Authors' methods: Amplifying reference gene primers gave estimates of nucleated cell counts. Only in-frame clones appear in the TCRdb table, and some are missing; sequencing was by immunoSEQ multiplex PCR. The DNA gave D and trimming, while V, J and clone size come from that table. Of 95,000 to 150,000 clones in the sample, roughly nine tenths were seen once. The sample comes from a study of blood T cell repertoires in COVID-19. Study summary: Material from acute and convalescent COVID-19 was sourced from the United States, Italy and Spain.

There are 14 residues in the CDR3. CDR1 and CDR2 from the germline V gene are MNHEY and SMNVEV (reference sequence). Between the trimmed V and J ends, which lost 6 bases and 0 bases, there was a span of 11 bases. The chain is built from TRBV27 and TRBJ1-1; a weak D match, TRBD1 (6 bases). Sequenced input: peripheral blood. This receptor was taken from a man in his 70s with active or convalescent COVID-19. For the CDR3, the DNA is TGTGCCAGCAGCTGGCAGGGGATGAACACTGAAGCTTTCTTT. Protein product: CASSWQGMNTEAFF.